This entry features one T cell receptor beta chain sequence. In terms of age and location, participants ranged from about 18 to 100 years and lived in about 25 US areas. Per the study methods: Using reference gene primer amplification, nucleated cell counts were estimated. The repertoire was sequenced with immunoSEQ multiplex PCR; TCRdb's copy has only in-frame clones and lacks some. From that table come the V and J calls and clone size; the DNA was used to work out D and trimming. The repertoire holds about 190,000 clones, with less than 90% as singletons. Deletions cut 0 bases from V and 5 bases from J, with 12 bases between. Germline lookup yields CDR1 SGHNT and CDR2 YYREEE (reference sequence). The CDR3 covers 16 residues. The sample originates from a study of blood T cell repertoires in COVID-19. Study information: COVID-19 samples, acute and convalescent, were from the United States, Italy and Spain. T cells, B-cell-depleted T cells, or PBMCs provided the cDNA or gDNA that served as material.

V gene TRBV5-4 combines with J gene TRBJ1-6, with a weak D call TRBD1 (6 bases). Sample: PBMCs or T cells enriched from blood (not recorded which). The TCR was taken from a woman aged 25 to 45 who had been exposed to COVID-19. CDR3 bases: TGTGCCAGCAGCTTGGAGGACAGTACGGATAATTCACCCCTCCACTTT. It is translated as CASSLEDSTDNSPLHF.